This TCR beta chain was recovered during a study of shared clonotypes between healthy human individuals. Assay used: immunoSEQ multiplex PCR; TCRdb lists only in-frame clones, some missing. The table includes around 510,000 clones, more than 95% detected once. J lost 2 bases, V lost 3 bases, and 2 bases had no gene match. Germline V gene lookup returns CDR1 KGHSH and CDR2 LQKENI. The CDR3 is 14 amino acids. V is TRBV18 and J is TRBJ1-2, with TRBD1 matching over 8 bases. The TCR was taken from a woman aged 25 to 39 in good health. The sample consisted of naive CD4+ T cells sorted from blood. The subset here: CD45RA+ positively selected. This CDR3 is CASSPSGGNYGYTF. The CDR3 coding sequence is TGTGCCAGCTCACCGTCAGGGGGCAACTATGGCTACACCTTC.